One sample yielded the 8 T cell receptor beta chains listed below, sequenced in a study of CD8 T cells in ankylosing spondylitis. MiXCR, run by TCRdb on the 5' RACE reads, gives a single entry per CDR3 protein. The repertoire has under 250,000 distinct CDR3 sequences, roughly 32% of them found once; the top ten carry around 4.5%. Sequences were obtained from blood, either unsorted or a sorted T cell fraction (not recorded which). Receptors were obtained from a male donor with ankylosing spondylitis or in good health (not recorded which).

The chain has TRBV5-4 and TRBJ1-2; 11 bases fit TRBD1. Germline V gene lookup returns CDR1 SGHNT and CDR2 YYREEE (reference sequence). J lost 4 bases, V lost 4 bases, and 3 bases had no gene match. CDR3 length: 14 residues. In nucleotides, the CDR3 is TGTGCCAGCAGCGGACAGGGGGCAGGCTATGGCTACACCTTC. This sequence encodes CASSGQGAGYGYTF.

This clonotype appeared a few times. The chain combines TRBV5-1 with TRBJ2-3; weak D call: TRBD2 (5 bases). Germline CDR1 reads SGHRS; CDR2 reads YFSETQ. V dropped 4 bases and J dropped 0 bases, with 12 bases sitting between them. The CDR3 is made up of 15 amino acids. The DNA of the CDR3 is TGCGCCAGCAGCCCCGAACTAGGAAGCACAGATACGCAGTATTTT. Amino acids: CASSPELGSTDTQYF.

Here the CDR3 reads CSARDWAAATNEKLFF. CDR3 bases: TGCAGTGCTAGAGATTGGGCAGCAGCAACTAATGAAAAACTGTTTTTT. The V and J genes are TRBV20-1 and TRBJ1-4, with D uncertain. CDR3 size: 16 residues. Germline V gives CDR1 DFQATT, CDR2 SNEGSKA (reference sequence). V was pared by 0 bases and J by 0 bases, with 11 bases between.

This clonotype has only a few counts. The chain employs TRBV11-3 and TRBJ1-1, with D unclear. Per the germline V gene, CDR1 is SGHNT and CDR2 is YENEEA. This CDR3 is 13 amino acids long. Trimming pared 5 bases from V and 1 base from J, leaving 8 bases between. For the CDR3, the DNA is TGTGCCAGCAGCCAAACACCGAACACTGAAGCTTTCTTT. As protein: CASSQTPNTEAFF. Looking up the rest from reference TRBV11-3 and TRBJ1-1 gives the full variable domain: EAGVVQSPRYKIIEKKQPVAFWCNPISGHNTLYWYLQNLGQGPELLIRYENEEAVDDSQLPKDRFSAERLKGVDSTLKIQPAELGDSAVYLCASSQTPNTEAFFGQGTRLTVV.

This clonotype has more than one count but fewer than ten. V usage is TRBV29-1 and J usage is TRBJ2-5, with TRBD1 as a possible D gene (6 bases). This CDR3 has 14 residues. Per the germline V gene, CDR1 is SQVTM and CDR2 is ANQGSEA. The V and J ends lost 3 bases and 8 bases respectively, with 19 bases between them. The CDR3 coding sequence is TGCAGCGTTGAGCTGGGGGCAGGGCACTTAACCCAGTACTTC. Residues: CSVELGAGHLTQYF.

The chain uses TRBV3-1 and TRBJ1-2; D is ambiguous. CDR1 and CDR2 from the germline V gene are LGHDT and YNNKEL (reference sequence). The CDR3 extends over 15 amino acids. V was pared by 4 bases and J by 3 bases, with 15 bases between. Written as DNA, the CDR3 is TGTGCCAGCAGCCCCCGGACTAGTGGAGACTATGGCTACACCTTC. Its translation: CASSPRTSGDYGYTF.

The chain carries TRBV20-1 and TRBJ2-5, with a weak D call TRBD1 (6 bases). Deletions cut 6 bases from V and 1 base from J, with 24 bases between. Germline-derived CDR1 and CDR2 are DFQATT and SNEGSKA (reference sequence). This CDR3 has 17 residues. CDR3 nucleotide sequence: TGCAGTGCCCAGGGTAGATCAGGGGCCGCCCTCCAAGAGACCCAGTACTTC. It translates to CSAQGRSGAALQETQYF.

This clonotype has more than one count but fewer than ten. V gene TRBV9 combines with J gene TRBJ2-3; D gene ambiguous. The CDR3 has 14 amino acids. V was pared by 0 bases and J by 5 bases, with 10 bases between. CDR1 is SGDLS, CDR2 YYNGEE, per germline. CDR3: CASSVGGLGDTQYF. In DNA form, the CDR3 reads TGTGCCAGCAGCGTAGGCGGCCTCGGAGATACGCAGTATTTT.